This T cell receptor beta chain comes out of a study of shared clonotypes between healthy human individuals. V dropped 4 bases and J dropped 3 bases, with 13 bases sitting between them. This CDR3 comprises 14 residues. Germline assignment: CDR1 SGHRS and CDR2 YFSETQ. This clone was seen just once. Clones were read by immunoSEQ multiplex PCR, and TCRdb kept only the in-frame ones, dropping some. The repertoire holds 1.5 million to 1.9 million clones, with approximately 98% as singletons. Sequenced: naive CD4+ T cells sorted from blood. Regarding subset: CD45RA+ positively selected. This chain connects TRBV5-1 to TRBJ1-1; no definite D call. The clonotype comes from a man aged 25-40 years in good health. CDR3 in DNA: TGCGCCAGCAGCAGAAACGACGGGTACACTGAAGCTTTCTTT. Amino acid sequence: CASSRNDGYTEAFF.